This T cell receptor beta chain was profiled in a study of T cell repertoires in cytomegalovirus infection. Whole-study results and caveats: HLA-C-restricted CMV clonotypes gave the most frequent clonotype in two of eight donors.

This clonotype was detected ten times or more. Antigen: not known. TCRdb itself ran the reads through MiXCR, one entry per CDR3 protein. The sample has 200,000 to 300,000 distinct CDR3 sequences, over 9% seen once; the top ten hold 1.5% to 2%. Per germline, CDR1 SGHTA and CDR2 FQGNSA. The CDR3 totals 14 residues. Trimming took off 5 bases at V and 7 bases at J, with 15 bases between the two ends. This chain links TRBV7-2 with TRBJ1-5; possible D gene TRBD1, 6 bases. This sequence originates from a human donor in good health (CMV status not recorded). Some clones in this sample may be carry-over from other donors' samples. The sequenced material came from PBMCs. DNA of the CDR3: TGTGCCAGCAGCCCGATACAGGGAGACCAGCCCCAGCATTTT. This codes for CASSPIQGDQPQHF.